This is a list of T cell receptor beta chains from one sample in a study of shared clonotypes between healthy human individuals. Only in-frame clones appear in the TCRdb table, and some are missing; sequencing was by immunoSEQ multiplex PCR. The sample gives roughly 330,000 clones, about 74% of which show up once; 10% is in the top ten. Sequenced: memory CD4+ T cells sorted from blood. The source of these receptors is a man aged 25 to 45 in good health. CDR3s include the opening cysteine and the closing phenylalanine or tryptophan. Each record gives: V gene, J gene, D gene, clone size, CDR3 length, CDR3 DNA, CDR3 protein. D genes are given only for firm matches. Size is omitted from some rows. Given values are once, few, many or a class for expanded clones.

>TRBV4-3|TRBJ1-2|TRBD1|NA|14
TGCGCCAGCAGCCAAGGACAGGGAGTGGATGGCTACACCTTC
CASSQGQGVDGYTF
>TRBV2|TRBJ1-1|NA|once|14
TGTGCCAGCATGGGGGCCCACATGAACACTGAAGCTTTCTTT
CASMGAHMNTEAFF
>TRBV15|TRBJ2-7|TRBD1|NA|14
TGTGCCACCAGCCGGGACAGGGGCCCCTACGAGCAGTACTTC
CATSRDRGPYEQYF
>TRBV5-1|TRBJ2-2|TRBD2|NA|16
TGCGCCAGCAGCCCCGGGACTAGCGGTTATAACGGGGAGCTGTTTTTT
CASSPGTSGYNGELFF
>TRBV5-6|TRBJ1-4|NA|NA|15
TGTGCCAGCAGCCGAACTAAGACAGGCCCGGCAAAACTGTTTTTT
CASSRTKTGPAKLFF
>TRBV7-2|TRBJ2-7|TRBD2|NA|13
TGTGCCAGCAGCCTGCAGACGGGACTAGGAGAGTACTTC
CASSLQTGLGEYF
>TRBV25-1|TRBJ2-1|NA|NA|11
TGTGCCAGCAGTGCAGGGAGGCAGCAGTTCTTC
CASSAGRQQFF
>TRBV10-1|TRBJ2-2|NA|NA|14
TGCGCCAGCAGTGAGTCAGAGAACACCGGGGAGCTGTTTTTT
CASSESENTGELFF
>TRBV7-6|TRBJ2-7|TRBD1|NA|17
TGTGCCCTAAAGGCCAGCAGCACCGAGACAGGGGGCCACGAGCAGTACTTC
CALKASSTETGGHEQYF
>TRBV5-5|TRBJ2-3|NA|once|17
TGTGCCAGCAGCTTGGTTTCCTCAGGTTCCAGATGGGATACGCAGTATTTT
CASSLVSSGSRWDTQYF
>TRBV7-3|TRBJ2-2|NA|NA|13
TGTGCCAGCAGCTTTAGAGGTTCCGGGGAGCTGTTTTTT
CASSFRGSGELFF
>TRBV28|TRBJ2-7|NA|once|15
TGTGCCAGCAGGGCAACTAGTTCGGGCTCCTACGAGCAGTACTTC
CASRATSSGSYEQYF
>TRBV7-2|TRBJ1-2|NA|NA|15
TGTGCCAGCAGCTCTCGGATAGGGGTGACCTATGGCTACACCTTC
CASSSRIGVTYGYTF
>TRBV4-1|TRBJ2-2|TRBD2|few|17
TGCGCCAGCAGCCAGATACCGGGACTAGTTGGCACCGGGGAGCTGTTTTTT
CASSQIPGLVGTGELFF
>TRBV20-1|TRBJ2-5|NA|NA|10
TGCAGTGCCGCCCAAGAGACCCAGTACTTC
CSAAQETQYF
>TRBV28|TRBJ1-2|NA|NA|13
TGTGCCAGCATCGGTCGAAGTGACTATGGCTACACCTTC
CASIGRSDYGYTF
>TRBV27|TRBJ1-2|TRBD1|NA|12
TGTGCCAGCAGAGACAGGGGTTACGGCTACACCTTC
CASRDRGYGYTF
>TRBV2|TRBJ1-2|NA|NA|12
TGTGCCAGCAGTGAAGCCGGTCAGGTCGGGACCTTC
CASSEAGQVGTF
>TRBV7-2|TRBJ2-3|TRBD2|NA|16
TGTGCCAGCAGCCCTGGGACTAGCGGGAGAACGGATACGCAGTATTTT
CASSPGTSGRTDTQYF
>TRBV7-9|TRBJ2-2|TRBD2|NA|17
TGTGCCAGCAGCCCGGGACTAGCGGGAGTCGGGACCGGGGAGCTGTTTTTT
CASSPGLAGVGTGELFF
>TRBV30|TRBJ1-5|NA|NA|13
TGTGCCTGGAGTAAAGGACTTCATCAGCCCCAGCATTTT
CAWSKGLHQPQHF
>TRBV10-3|TRBJ2-5|NA|NA|12
TGTGCCATCAGTGTAGTGGGAGAGACCCAGTACTTC
CAISVVGETQYF
>TRBV19|TRBJ2-2|NA|NA|16
TGTGCCAGTAGTCCCGACGCAGGGGGGGTCACCGGGGAGCTGTTTTTT
CASSPDAGGVTGELFF
>TRBV28|TRBJ1-2|NA|many|13
TGTGCCAGCCGATCCGAGGGGTCCTATGGCTACACCTTC
CASRSEGSYGYTF
>TRBV2|TRBJ1-2|NA|NA|13
TGTGCCAGCAGTGAAGCGCAGAGGGATGGCTACACCTTC
CASSEAQRDGYTF
>TRBV28|TRBJ2-7|NA|once|13
TGTGCCAGCAGTTGGTCAGGACCTGACGAGCAGTACTTC
CASSWSGPDEQYF
>TRBV6-5|TRBJ2-2|NA|NA|12
TGTGCCAGCAGGGGAAAGACCGGGGAGCTGTTTTTT
CASRGKTGELFF
>TRBV6-4|TRBJ2-1|TRBD2|NA|14
TGTGCCAGCAGTGCGCTAGCGGCCGACAATGAGCAGTTCTTC
CASSALAADNEQFF
>TRBV7-9|TRBJ2-1|NA|NA|13
TGTGCCAGCAGCTCGGACTGGGGCAATGAGCAGTTCTTC
CASSSDWGNEQFF
>TRBV4-1|TRBJ2-1|TRBD2|NA|15
TGCGCCAGCAGCCGAGCGGGAGGGCTTTTCGATGAGCAGTTCTTC
CASSRAGGLFDEQFF
>TRBV19|TRBJ2-3|NA|NA|12
TGTGCCAGTAGCCCGGAGGCAGATACGCAGTATTTT
CASSPEADTQYF
>TRBV13|TRBJ1-1|NA|NA|16
TGTGCCAGCAGCACTACTTGGGGGCGGGAGAACACTGAAGCTTTCTTT
CASSTTWGRENTEAFF
>TRBV27|TRBJ2-7|TRBD2|NA|19
TGTGCCAGCAGTTTATCGGGCTTTTGGACTAGCGGGAGAGGTTACGAGCAGTACTTC
CASSLSGFWTSGRGYEQYF
>TRBV7-8|TRBJ1-5|NA|NA|14
TGTGCCAGCAGCTTCATTAGGGGCAATCAGCCCCAGCATTTT
CASSFIRGNQPQHF
>TRBV11-3|TRBJ2-2|TRBD1|NA|16
TGTGCCAGCAGCACCCCGGGACAGGGGGACACCGGGGAGCTGTTTTTT
CASSTPGQGDTGELFF
>TRBV5-1|TRBJ2-1|TRBD2|NA|15
TGCGCCAGCAGAACAGCGGGAGAGCCCTACAATGAGCAGTTCTTC
CASRTAGEPYNEQFF
>TRBV15|TRBJ2-1|TRBD2|NA|18
TGTGCCACCAGCAGAGATCGGGGGGGGAGCGCCCCTCGTAGCGAGCAGTTCTTC
CATSRDRGGSAPRSEQFF
>TRBV5-4|TRBJ2-5|NA|NA|15
TGTGCCAGCAGCTTGGGGGGCACAGCGGGTGAGACCCAGTACTTC
CASSLGGTAGETQYF
>TRBV9|TRBJ2-3|NA|NA|16
TGTGCCAGCAGCGTCGCGGGTCTGGTGGGCACAGATACGCAGTATTTT
CASSVAGLVGTDTQYF
>TRBV5-5|TRBJ2-1|TRBD2|NA|17
TGTGCCAGCAGCTTAGCTTGGGGCGGGACTAACTACAATGAGCAGTTCTTC
CASSLAWGGTNYNEQFF
>TRBV18|TRBJ2-7|NA|few|13
TGTGCCAGCTCACCAAGGTCTCCGAACGAGCAGTACTTC
CASSPRSPNEQYF
>TRBV9|TRBJ2-3|NA|few|16
TGTGCCAGCAGCGTAGCTACAAAGACTAGCACAGATACGCAGTATTTT
CASSVATKTSTDTQYF
>TRBV27|TRBJ2-3|NA|once|18
TGTGCCAGCAGTTTATCGAACACAGGCAAAGAGCTCACAGATACGCAGTATTTT
CASSLSNTGKELTDTQYF
>TRBV19|TRBJ2-3|NA|NA|16
TGTGCCAGTAGTATAATAGGGACCGCTAGCACAGATACGCAGTATTTT
CASSIIGTASTDTQYF
>TRBV5-5|TRBJ2-1|TRBD1|NA|15
TGTGCCAGCAGCTCTCGGGGACAGGGTTACAATGAGCAGTTCTTC
CASSSRGQGYNEQFF
>TRBV18|TRBJ2-7|TRBD1|NA|15
TGTGCCAGCTCAGCGAACCGGGACAGGGGGACCGAGCAGTACTTC
CASSANRDRGTEQYF
>TRBV27|TRBJ2-1|TRBD2|NA|15
TGTGCCAGCAGTTTAAATCGCGGGAGGATCAATGAGCAGTTCTTC
CASSLNRGRINEQFF
>TRBV7-3|TRBJ2-5|NA|NA|15
TGTGCCAGCAGCTTAATTCCGGGACCACAAGAGACCCAGTACTTC
CASSLIPGPQETQYF
>TRBV7-6|TRBJ2-5|TRBD2|once|17
TGTGCCAGCAGCTTATTAACCGCGCGGGAGGGCCCTTTGCCCCAGTACTTC
CASSLLTAREGPLPQYF
>TRBV6-6|TRBJ1-3|TRBD1|NA|14
TGTGCCATCGGACAGGGGGCATCTGGAAACACCATATATTTT
CAIGQGASGNTIYF
>TRBV10-1|TRBJ2-7|NA|NA|13
TGCGCCAGCAGTCCGGCGGCGGGGGCGGAGCAGTACTTC
CASSPAAGAEQYF
>TRBV10-3|TRBJ2-7|TRBD2|NA|13
TGTGCCATTAGCGGGAGGTTAGGATACGAGCAGTACTTC
CAISGRLGYEQYF
>TRBV5-1|TRBJ2-3|NA|NA|14
TGCGCCAGCAACCAGAGGGACATCACAGATACGCAGTATTTT
CASNQRDITDTQYF
>TRBV7-2|TRBJ1-5|TRBD1|once|14
TGTGCCAGCAGCGACAGGGTTGGCAATCAGCCCCAGCATTTT
CASSDRVGNQPQHF
>TRBV27|TRBJ2-6|NA|NA|17
TGTGCCCCTGGGGGACCACAAGGTCAGTTAGGGGCCAACGTCCTGACTTTC
CAPGGPQGQLGANVLTF